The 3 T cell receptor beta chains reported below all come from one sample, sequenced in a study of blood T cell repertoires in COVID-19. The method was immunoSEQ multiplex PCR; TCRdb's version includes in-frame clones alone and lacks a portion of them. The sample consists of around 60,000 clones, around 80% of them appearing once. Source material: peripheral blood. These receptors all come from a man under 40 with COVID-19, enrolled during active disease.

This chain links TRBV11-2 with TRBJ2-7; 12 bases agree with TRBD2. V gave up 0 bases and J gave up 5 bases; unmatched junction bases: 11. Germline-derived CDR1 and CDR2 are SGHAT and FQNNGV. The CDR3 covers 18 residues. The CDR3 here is CASSLDSLAGGYGHEQYF. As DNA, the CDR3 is TGTGCCAGCAGCTTAGATAGCCTAGCGGGAGGGTACGGGCACGAGCAGTACTTC.

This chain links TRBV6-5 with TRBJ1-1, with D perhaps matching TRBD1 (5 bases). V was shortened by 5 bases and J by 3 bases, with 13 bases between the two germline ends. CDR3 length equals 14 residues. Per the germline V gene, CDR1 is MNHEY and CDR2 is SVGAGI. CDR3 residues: CASSLSGLDTEAFF. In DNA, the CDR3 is TGTGCCAGCAGTCTCTCAGGGTTGGACACTGAAGCTTTCTTT.

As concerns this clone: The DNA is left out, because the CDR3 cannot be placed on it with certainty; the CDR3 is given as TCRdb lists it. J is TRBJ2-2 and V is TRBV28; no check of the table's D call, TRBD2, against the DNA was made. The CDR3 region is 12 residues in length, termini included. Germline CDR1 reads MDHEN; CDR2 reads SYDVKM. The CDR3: CASSFGAGELFF.